These 20 T cell receptor beta chains came from one sample sequenced in a study of cytomegalovirus exposure and HLA in healthy donors. PCR involved 60 Vbeta and 13 Jbeta primers. The data were produced by immunoSEQ multiplex PCR, yet TCRdb's version contains in-frame clones alone and is incomplete. Here the sample spans 180,000 or so clones, more than 60% being singletons. Source material: PBMCs. These TCRs come from a man younger than 30 in good health and CMV-seronegative.

CDR3 bases: TGTGCCAGCAGCTCACTGGCGGGATCTTCCTACGAGCAGTACTTC. It translates to CASSSLAGSSYEQYF. The chain couples TRBV5-5 to TRBJ2-7; maybe TRBD2 (6 bases). V lost 3 bases, J lost 1 base, and 14 bases lay in between. CDR3 length: 15 amino acids. Germline V gene data show CDR1 as SGHKS and CDR2 as YYEKEE (reference sequence). Based on the CDR3 plus reference TRBV5-5 and TRBJ2-7, the full variable domain is DAGVTQSPTHLIKTRGQQVTLRCSPISGHKSVSWYQQVLGQGPQFIFQYYEKEERGRGNFPDRFSARQFPNYSSELNVNALLLGDSALYLCASSSLAGSSYEQYFGPGTRLTVT.

This chain links TRBV30 with TRBJ1-6; TRBD1 matches 8 bases. From germline, CDR1 is GTSNPN and CDR2 SVGIG (reference sequence). This CDR3 spans 18 amino acids. V shed 0 bases, J shed 10 bases, and the junction held 17 bases outside the gene matches. The CDR3 DNA reads as TGTGCCTGGAGTGTACCCCCTCAGACAGGGGCGCGAGGATCACCCCTCCACTTT. It encodes CAWSVPPQTGARGSPLHF.

V usage is TRBV6-5 and J usage is TRBJ1-4; a weak D match, TRBD1 (6 bases). Germline V gives CDR1 MNHEY, CDR2 SVGAGI. The CDR3 totals 14 residues. V was pared by 4 bases and J by 15 bases, with 21 bases between. CDR3 protein: CASSSPRTAPEVFF. The DNA of the CDR3 is TGTGCCAGCAGTTCGCCGAGGACAGCCCCGGAGGTGTTTTTT.

The V call is TRBV7-2, the J call TRBJ2-7, with TRBD1 matching 8 bases. The CDR3 loop spans 15 amino acids. V lost 5 bases and J lost 2; bases outside the gene matches: 8. Germline CDR1 and CDR2: SGHTA and FQGNSA. This CDR3 reads CASSLPGTGAYEQYF. In DNA, the CDR3 is TGTGCCAGCAGCCTCCCAGGGACAGGAGCCTACGAGCAGTACTTC.

The V and J genes are TRBV7-2 and TRBJ2-5; 12 bases match TRBD2. V was clipped by 1 base and J by 4 bases; unmatched bases: 10. Germline V gene data show CDR1 as SGHTA and CDR2 as FQGNSA. The CDR3 is 18 amino acids. This CDR3 reads CASSLVGVLAGGRETQYF. The CDR3 DNA follows: TGTGCCAGCAGCTTAGTGGGGGTGCTAGCGGGGGGGCGAGAGACCCAGTACTTC.

V is TRBV10-3 and J is TRBJ1-4, with 10 bases that match TRBD1. V trimming: 2 bases; J trimming: 0 bases; junction bases outside the gene matches: 0. The CDR3 is 16 residues long. Per germline, CDR1 ENHRY and CDR2 SYGVKD. Written as DNA, the CDR3 is TGTGCCATCAGTGAGGGACAGGGGGCAACTAATGAAAAACTGTTTTTT. This gives the protein CAISEGQGATNEKLFF.

V is TRBV6-5 and J is TRBJ2-1; the D gene is possibly TRBD2 (5 bases). The length of the CDR3 is 15 residues. Germline CDR1 MNHEY, CDR2 SVGAGI. The ends were cut back, 10 bases at V and 0 bases at J, with 16 bases in the middle. The CDR3 is CATSHTGSSYNEQFF. The CDR3, as DNA: TGTGCCACTAGCCACACTGGGAGCTCCTACAATGAGCAGTTCTTC.

The chain employs TRBV18 and TRBJ1-2; 7 bases line up with TRBD1. Germline V gives CDR1 KGHSH, CDR2 LQKENI. The CDR3 length is 13 residues. Trimming cost V 1 base and J 8 bases; bases outside gene matches: 4. The CDR3 DNA sequence: TGTGCCAGCTCACCACAGGGGACAGACGGCTACACCTTC. Translating gives CASSPQGTDGYTF.

This chain links TRBV7-3 with TRBJ2-2, with TRBD1 matching over 7 bases. Germline V gene sequence: CDR1 SGHTA, CDR2 FQGTGA. The CDR3 has 17 amino acids. After removal of 0 bases from V and 2 bases from J, the junction contained 6 bases not matched to a gene. CDR3: CASSLTYGTVNTGELFF. The CDR3 nucleotides are TGTGCCAGCAGCTTAACCTACGGGACAGTAAACACCGGGGAGCTGTTTTTT.

The sample holds a few counts of this clone. The J gene is TRBJ1-3, the V gene TRBV4-3; the D is unclear. Deletions cut 0 bases from V and 0 bases from J, with 12 bases between. CDR1 LGHNA and CDR2 YSLEER come from the germline V gene. The CDR3 length is 17 residues. The CDR3 protein is CASSQERQSSSGNTIYF. CDR3 in DNA: TGCGCCAGCAGCCAAGAGCGGCAATCGAGCTCTGGAAACACCATATATTTT.

The sample holds a few counts of this clone. The chain recombines TRBV6-5 with TRBJ2-3, with TRBD2 matching over 9 bases. The CDR3 has 15 residues. V shed 5 bases, J shed 4 bases, and the junction held 7 bases outside the gene matches. Germline CDR1 reads MNHEY; CDR2 reads SVGAGI. CDR3 coding DNA: TGTGCCAGCAGTCGAAATATAGCGGGGGCAGATACGCAGTATTTT. This encodes CASSRNIAGADTQYF.

The chain combines TRBV9 with TRBJ2-5; TRBD2 matches at 13 bases. Germline lookup yields CDR1 SGDLS and CDR2 YYNGEE. The ends lost 4 bases at V and 2 bases at J; junction bases unmatched: 11. The CDR3 runs 18 residues. The DNA of the CDR3 is TGTGCCAGCAGCTTGAGAACTAGCGGGGGGGCCGGACAAGAGACCCAGTACTTC. Its protein product is CASSLRTSGGAGQETQYF.

This chain joins TRBV6-6 and TRBJ2-2, with TRBD1 identical over 10 bases. This CDR3 contains 15 residues. V lost 9 bases, J lost 6 bases, and 10 bases stayed unmatched. Germline CDR1 MNHNY, CDR2 SVGAGI (reference sequence). The CDR3: CASRNRDRGPGELFF. DNA of the CDR3: TGTGCCAGTCGAAACCGGGACAGGGGACCCGGGGAGCTGTTTTTT.

This clone appeared once. The chain uses TRBV7-9 and TRBJ2-7; 7 nucleotides agree with TRBD1. The CDR3 sequence is 15 residues long. V shed 5 bases and J 5 bases; nucleotides not matched to a gene: 12. Germline values: CDR1 SEHNR, CDR2 FQNEAQ (reference sequence). CDR3 sequence reads: CASSPLTGSLDEQYF. The CDR3 bases are TGTGCCAGCAGCCCCTTGACAGGGTCCCTCGACGAGCAGTACTTC.

This rearrangement joins TRBV6-5 to TRBJ2-5; 7 nucleotides align to TRBD1. Matching the DNA end better, TRBJ2-7 makes the J call doubtful. Germline CDR1 and CDR2: MNHEY and SVGAGI. CDR3 length: 14 residues. As DNA, the CDR3 is TGTGCCAGCAGTTACGACAGGGCCTCCTACGAGCAGTACTTC. Its protein is CASSYDRASYEQYF.

The chain couples TRBV20-1 to TRBJ2-3, with TRBD1 as a possible D gene (5 bases). The germline V gene encodes CDR1 DFQATT and CDR2 SNEGSKA (reference sequence). The V end was cut by 6 bases, the J end by 6 bases, with 10 bases between. The length of the CDR3 is 11 residues. The CDR3 DNA reads as TGCAGTGCAAAAAGACAGGATACGCAGTATTTT. Translation: CSAKRQDTQYF.

The chain carries TRBV7-9 and TRBJ2-7; D is unresolved. With 1 base removed from V and 2 bases from J, the gap between germline ends came to 12 bases. The CDR3 is 15 amino acids. From germline, CDR1 is SEHNR and CDR2 FQNEAQ (reference sequence). CDR3 loop: CASSLVGSRPYEQYF. The CDR3 nucleotides are TGTGCCAGCAGCTTAGTTGGTTCCAGGCCCTACGAGCAGTACTTC.

The genes are TRBV7-3 and TRBJ1-2, with 9 bases lining up with TRBD1. The CDR3 covers 14 residues. Germline CDR1 is SGHTA and CDR2 is FQGTGA. The trim removed 5 bases at V and 4 bases at J, leaving 5 bases unmatched. CDR3 amino acids: CASSPGTGSYGYTF. CDR3 DNA: TGTGCCAGCAGCCCAGGGACAGGGAGCTATGGCTACACCTTC.

This chain connects TRBV5-1 to TRBJ1-2, with 7 bases that match TRBD1. V trimming: 5 bases; J trimming: 4 bases; junction bases outside the gene matches: 8. CDR1 is SGHRS and CDR2 is YFSETQ in the germline V gene. The CDR3 sequence is 14 residues long. The CDR3 sequence: CASSPGQRTYGYTF. The CDR3 nucleotides are TGCGCCAGCAGTCCGGGACAGAGAACCTATGGCTACACCTTC.

The table lists this clone with many counts. The chain combines TRBV4-1 with TRBJ1-1; D gene ambiguous. Trimming took off 4 bases at V and 2 bases at J, with 8 bases between the two ends. Germline CDR1 is MGHRA and CDR2 is YSYEKL. The CDR3 spans 13 residues. The DNA for the CDR3 is TGCGCCAGCAGCCTAACAGTTAACACTGAAGCTTTCTTT. Translating gives CASSLTVNTEAFF.